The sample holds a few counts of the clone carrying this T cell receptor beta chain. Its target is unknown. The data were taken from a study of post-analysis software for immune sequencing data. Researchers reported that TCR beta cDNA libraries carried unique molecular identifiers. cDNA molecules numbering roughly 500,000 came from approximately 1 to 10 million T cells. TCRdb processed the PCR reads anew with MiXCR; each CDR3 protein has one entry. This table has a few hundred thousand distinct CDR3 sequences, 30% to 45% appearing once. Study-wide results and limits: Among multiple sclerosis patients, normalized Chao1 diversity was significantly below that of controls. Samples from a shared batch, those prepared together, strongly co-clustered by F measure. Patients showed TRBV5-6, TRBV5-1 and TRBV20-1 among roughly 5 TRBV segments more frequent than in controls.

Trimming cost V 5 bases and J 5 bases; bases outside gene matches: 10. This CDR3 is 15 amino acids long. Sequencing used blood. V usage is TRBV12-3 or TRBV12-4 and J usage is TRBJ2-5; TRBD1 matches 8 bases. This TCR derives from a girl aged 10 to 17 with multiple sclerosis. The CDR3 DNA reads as TGTGCCAGCAGTCTCCGGGACAGGCTATGGGAGACCCAGTACTTC. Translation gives CASSLRDRLWETQYF.